The rows below give T cell receptor beta chains drawn from one sample of a study of radiotherapy plus CTLA-4 blockade in lung cancer. The protocol was immunoSEQ multiplex PCR, while the TCRdb copy is restricted to in-frame clones and leaves out a portion. The repertoire has some 41,000 clones, less than 75% of them found once; the top ten carry 20% to 30%. The sample was peripheral blood, taken from a patient treated with radiotherapy plus ipilimumab. The receptor set was obtained from a human donor with non-small cell lung cancer who had a partial response to radiotherapy plus ipilimumab. The CDR3 runs from the conserved cysteine through the conserved F or W. Each record gives: J gene, D gene, V gene, clone size, CDR3 protein, CDR3 DNA. D genes are given only for firm matches. Clone size is given for some rows only: seen once, a few or many times, or a class if the clone is expanded.

>TRBJ2-7|TRBD2|TRBV11-2|NA
CASSLGWGLASPYEQYF
TGTGCCAGCAGCCTCGGGTGGGGACTAGCAAGTCCCTACGAGCAGTACTTC
>TRBJ2-3|TRBD2|TRBV7-9|NA
CASRLSSGSPDTQYF
TGTGCCAGCAGGCTATCTAGCGGGAGCCCAGATACGCAGTATTTT
>TRBJ2-3|TRBD2|TRBV13|NA
CASSLTTGSGDAVGFTDTQYF
TGTGCCAGCAGCTTAACGACGGGCAGCGGGGATGCGGTAGGTTTCACAGATACGCAGTATTTT
>TRBJ1-1|NA|TRBV13|few
CASSLRDTEAFF
TGTGCCAGCAGCTTGAGGGACACTGAAGCTTTCTTT
>TRBJ2-7|TRBD1|TRBV25-1|NA
CATYRGHEQYF
TGTGCCACCTACAGGGGTCACGAGCAGTACTTC
>TRBJ1-4|NA|TRBV7-6|NA
CASSLALATNEKLFF
TGTGCCAGCAGCTTAGCCCTTGCAACTAATGAAAAACTGTTTTTT
>TRBJ2-2|NA|TRBV27|NA
CASTLRGFERRGGELFF
TGTGCCAGCACCTTACGGGGGTTCGAACGTAGGGGCGGGGAGCTGTTTTTT
>TRBJ2-5|TRBD1|TRBV9|few
CASSRDRGGETQYF
TGTGCCAGCAGCCGGGACAGGGGAGGAGAGACCCAGTACTTC
>TRBJ1-2|TRBD1|TRBV5-6|once
CASSLDSTGRGYTF
TGTGCCAGCAGCTTGGATTCGACAGGGCGTGGCTACACCTTC
>TRBJ2-7|NA|TRBV7-2|NA
CASSLAGFLPPYEQYF
TGTGCCAGCAGCTTAGCCGGGTTTCTTCCCCCCTACGAGCAGTACTTC
>TRBJ1-2|TRBD1|TRBV30|NA
CAWSATGVYGYTF
TGTGCCTGGAGTGCCACAGGGGTCTATGGCTACACCTTC
>TRBJ1-4|NA|TRBV29-1|NA
CSVAGSGEKLFF
TGCAGCGTTGCCGGGTCGGGTGAAAAACTGTTTTTT
>TRBJ2-1|TRBD2|TRBV2|few
CASSEVAGGYNEQFF
TGTGCCAGCAGTGAGGTAGCGGGAGGGTACAATGAGCAGTTCTTC
>TRBJ1-1|NA|TRBV6-1|NA
CASSVGIGAFF
TGTGCCAGCAGTGTTGGAATCGGGGCTTTCTTT
>TRBJ1-3|NA|TRBV7-6|NA
CASSLDRAPALSGNTIYF
TGTGCCAGCAGCTTAGACAGGGCCCCAGCACTCTCTGGAAACACCATATATTTT
>TRBJ1-4|NA|TRBV11-1|NA
CASSLSSGGIGEKLFF
TGTGCCAGCAGCCTTAGCAGTGGGGGCATCGGTGAAAAACTGTTTTTT
>TRBJ2-7|NA|TRBV4-3|NA
CASSQGAAGVGYEQYF
TGCGCCAGCAGCCAAGGGGCGGCAGGGGTTGGGTACGAGCAGTACTTC
>TRBJ2-2|TRBD2|TRBV6-1|NA
CASSAPPRLAGDTGELFF
TGTGCCAGCAGTGCGCCCCCTCGACTAGCGGGGGACACCGGGGAGCTGTTTTTT
>TRBJ1-1|TRBD1|TRBV5-5|NA
CASSRWDSSIEAFF
TGTGCCAGCAGCCGCTGGGACAGCTCAATTGAAGCTTTCTTT
>TRBJ1-1|NA|TRBV4-3|NA
CASSQEIYSTEAFF
TGCGCCAGCAGCCAAGAGATCTATTCCACTGAAGCTTTCTTT
>TRBJ2-7|TRBD2|TRBV4-3|NA
CASSQEAGTADPYEQYF
TGCGCCAGCAGCCAAGAAGCGGGGACGGCAGACCCGTACGAGCAGTACTTC
>TRBJ2-7|TRBD2|TRBV13|NA
CASSFLAGGDEQYF
TGTGCCAGCAGCTTTCTAGCGGGAGGGGACGAGCAGTACTTC
>TRBJ1-1|NA|TRBV27|once
CASSPPSRLNTEAFF
TGTGCCAGCAGTCCCCCCTCTCGTTTGAACACTGAAGCTTTCTTT
>TRBJ2-2|TRBD1|TRBV18|NA
CASSRGQGEELFF
TGTGCCAGCTCCCGAGGACAGGGAGAGGAGCTGTTTTTT
>TRBJ1-1|NA|TRBV29-1|few
CSVDSTVTEAFF
TGCAGCGTGGACAGTACGGTCACTGAAGCTTTCTTT
>TRBJ2-3|TRBD2|TRBV9|NA
CASNPRGGGGTDTQYF
TGTGCCAGCAACCCCCGGGGGGGCGGGGGGACAGATACGCAGTATTTT
>TRBJ2-7|TRBD2|TRBV5-1|few
CASTPGGTSGRTEQYF
TGCGCCAGCACCCCGGGAGGGACTAGCGGGAGGACCGAGCAGTACTTC
>TRBJ2-7|NA|TRBV13|NA
CASSSYSRPEQYF
TGTGCCAGCAGCTCCTACTCCCGCCCCGAGCAGTACTTC
>TRBJ2-3|NA|TRBV7-9|NA
CASSSGLATPGVDTQYF
TGTGCCAGCAGCTCGGGTTTGGCGACACCCGGGGTGGATACGCAGTATTTT
>TRBJ2-5|NA|TRBV6-6|few
CASSYFDRQASETQYF
TGTGCCAGCAGTTACTTCGACCGACAGGCTTCGGAGACCCAGTACTTC
>TRBJ2-5|NA|TRBV9|once
CASSPSGVQETQYF
TGTGCCAGCAGCCCCTCGGGGGTCCAAGAGACCCAGTACTTC
>TRBJ2-2|TRBD2|TRBV9|NA
CASSPRLAASNTGELFF
TGTGCCAGCAGCCCTCGGCTAGCGGCCTCTAACACCGGGGAGCTGTTTTTT
>TRBJ1-2|TRBD1|TRBV10-2|NA
CASRWQGASYGYTF
TGCGCCAGCAGGTGGCAGGGGGCCTCCTATGGCTACACCTTC
>TRBJ2-1|TRBD1|TRBV7-6|NA
CASSADRGTHFNEQFF
TGTGCCAGCAGCGCCGACAGGGGAACGCATTTTAATGAGCAGTTCTTC
>TRBJ1-1|NA|TRBV7-9|NA
CASSSEAMAEAFF
TGTGCCAGCAGCTCCGAGGCGATGGCTGAAGCTTTCTTT
>TRBJ1-2|NA|TRBV2|few
CASSPRTTGYTF
TGTGCCAGCAGCCCTAGGACAACCGGCTACACCTTC
>TRBJ1-1|TRBD1|TRBV4-1|NA
CASSHLQGLDTEAFF
TGCGCCAGCAGCCATCTACAGGGGCTGGACACTGAAGCTTTCTTT